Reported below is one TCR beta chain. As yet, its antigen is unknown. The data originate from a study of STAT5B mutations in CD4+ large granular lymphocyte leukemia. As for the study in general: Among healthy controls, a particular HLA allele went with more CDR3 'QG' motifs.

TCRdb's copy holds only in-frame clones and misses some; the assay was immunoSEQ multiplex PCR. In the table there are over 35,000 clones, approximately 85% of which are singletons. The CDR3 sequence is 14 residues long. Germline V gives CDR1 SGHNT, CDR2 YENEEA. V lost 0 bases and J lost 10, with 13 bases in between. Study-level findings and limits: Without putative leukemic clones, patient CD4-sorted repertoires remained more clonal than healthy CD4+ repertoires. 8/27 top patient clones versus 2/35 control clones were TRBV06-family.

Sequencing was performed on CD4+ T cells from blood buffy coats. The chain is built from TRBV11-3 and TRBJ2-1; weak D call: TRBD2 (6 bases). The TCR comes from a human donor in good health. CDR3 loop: CASSLDAVGGEQFF. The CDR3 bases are TGTGCCAGCAGCTTAGATGCCGTTGGGGGGGAGCAGTTCTTC.